Sequencing of this TCR beta chain was carried out in a study of T cells in Graves' hyperthyroidism and ophthalmopathy. The wider study: Once the initial diagnosis was made, peripheral blood was obtained before any treatment. Notes on the study in general: Patients with ophthalmopathy were separated from those with stable hyperthyroidism by a 13 V-J model.

Trimming left V 7 bases short and J 4 bases short, with 14 bases between. Germline CDR1 MNHEY, CDR2 SVGEGT. This CDR3 region has 13 residues. The sample holds many counts of this clonotype. Its antigen is unknown. Amplification targeted TCR beta CDR3 regions from RNA transcripts. The study used the HTBI primer set for a first-round RT-PCR of the TCR CDR3. TCRdb re-called the multiplex PCR reads through MiXCR, storing one row per CDR3 protein. The data show about 400,000 distinct CDR3 sequences, around 16% seen once. Uncontrolled infections, other autoimmune diseases, pregnancy or lactation led to exclusion of patients. Orbital computed tomography and thyroid ultrasound, together with serum TRAb and thyroxine and clinical symptoms, were used for diagnoses.

The chain joins TRBV6-2 or TRBV6-3 to TRBJ2-7, with D possibly being TRBD1 (6 bases). This clonotype originated in a woman younger than 35 with Graves' hyperthyroidism that later progressed to Graves' ophthalmopathy. Sequencing was done on a sample of blood. CDR3 amino acids: CASTDSQRYEQYF. The CDR3 DNA reads as TGTGCCAGCACGGACAGCCAGAGGTACGAGCAGTACTTC.